One and the same sample provided the 20 T cell receptor beta chains below, sequenced in a study of human T cells and chemical hapten exposure. TCRdb re-derived calls from the RACE reads in MiXCR, one entry per CDR3 protein. The sample shows about 84,000 distinct CDR3 sequences, around 9.3% of them seen only once. Time point specified: patch test 2, 6 weeks after DPC sensitization. Regarding treatment: therapeutic diphenylcyclopropenone sensitization with weekly scalp DPC. Sequencing used whole blood, obtained in connection with sensitization to the hapten diphenylcyclopropenone (DPC). The source of these receptors is a woman aged 45 to 65 with alopecia areata. Some clones in this sample may be carry-over from other donors' samples.

This chain uses TRBV11-2 with TRBJ2-7, with 8 nucleotides matching TRBD2. The junction had 8 bases not matched to a gene; V was cut back by 5 bases and J by 2 bases. The length of the CDR3 is 15 residues. Germline CDR1 is SGHAT and CDR2 is FQNNGV. DNA for the CDR3: TGTGCCAGCAGCCCCCTGGCGGGAGGAACCTACGAGCAGTACTTC. Amino acids: CASSPLAGGTYEQYF.

This clonotype occurred a few times. J is TRBJ1-4 and V is TRBV28; D is undetermined. Germline loops: CDR1 MDHEN, CDR2 SYDVKM. The CDR3 consists of 11 residues. The ends were cut back, 10 bases at V and 7 bases at J, with 10 bases in the middle. CDR3 sequence reads: CATTFPEKLFF. The CDR3, as DNA: TGTGCCACGACATTTCCTGAAAAACTGTTTTTT.

The rearrangement uses TRBV28 and TRBJ2-2; D call uncertain. The CDR3 length is 11 residues. With 6 bases removed from V and 5 bases from J, the gap between germline ends came to 4 bases. In germline, CDR1 is MDHEN, CDR2 SYDVKM. The CDR3 DNA reads as TGTGCCAGCAGAGCAACCGGGGAGCTGTTTTTT. Translation: CASRATGELFF.

On this clonotype itself: One base away lies a much larger clone, so this may be a sequencing read error. DNA for the CDR3: TGTGCCGGCTCACCAATAACAGAAGGGAACACTGAAGCTTTCTTT. Translating gives CAGSPITEGNTEAFF. The chain combines TRBV18 with TRBJ1-1; no firm D call. This CDR3 comprises 15 residues. Germline V gene lookup returns CDR1 KGHSH and CDR2 LQKENI.

This clonotype has more than one count but fewer than ten. The rearrangement joins TRBV19 to TRBJ1-5; D may be TRBD1 (5 bases). Germline V lookup: CDR1 LNHDA, CDR2 SQIVND (reference sequence). The V and J ends lost 6 bases and 3 bases respectively, with 12 bases between them. The CDR3 loop spans 14 amino acids. CDR3 coding DNA: TGTGCCAGTAGCGTGGGGGGACCCAATCAGCCCCAGCATTTT. This encodes CASSVGGPNQPQHF.

J is TRBJ2-6 and V is TRBV5-5; 8 bases are a match to TRBD1. In germline, CDR1 is SGHKS, CDR2 YYEKEE (reference sequence). The junction had 3 bases not matched to a gene; V was cut back by 1 base and J by 0 bases. This CDR3 comprises 17 residues. The CDR3 DNA sequence: TGTGCCAGCAGCTTGAGGACAGGGCCCTCTGGGGCCAACGTCCTGACTTTC. It encodes CASSLRTGPSGANVLTF.

The sample holds many counts of this clonotype. The V and J genes are TRBV7-8 and TRBJ2-6; 8 bases map to TRBD1. CDR3 length: 18 amino acids. After removal of 4 bases from V and 2 bases from J, the junction contained 10 bases not matched to a gene. The germline CDR1 and CDR2 sequences are SGHVS and FQNEAQ. This CDR3 is CASSWAGTGLAGANVLTF. The CDR3 nucleotides are TGTGCCAGCAGCTGGGCCGGGACAGGACTGGCTGGGGCCAACGTCCTGACTTTC.

This clonotype has a handful of counts. The chain combines TRBV27 with TRBJ2-1; 16 bases are a match to TRBD2. Per germline, CDR1 MNHEY and CDR2 SMNVEV (reference sequence). Trimming at V came to 2 bases and at J to 12 bases, leaving 1 base not matched to a gene. This CDR3 region has 14 residues. CDR3 loop: CASSLGTSGRGQFF. The DNA for the CDR3 is TGTGCCAGCAGTTTAGGGACTAGCGGGAGGGGGCAGTTCTTC.

The table lists this clonotype with many counts. The chain is built from TRBV10-2 and TRBJ2-3; D is ambiguous. The length of the CDR3 is 15 residues. The V and J ends lost 1 base and 2 bases respectively, with 10 bases between them. The V gene's germline CDR1 is WSHSY and CDR2 SAAADI. In nucleotides, the CDR3 is TGCGCCAGCAGTGAGTTCCCCTTTCCCACAGATACGCAGTATTTT. Its protein product is CASSEFPFPTDTQYF.

The V and J genes are TRBV2 and TRBJ2-3; 11 bases fit TRBD2. CDR3 length: 15 residues. V was pared by 6 bases and J by 6 bases, with 8 bases of the junction left unmatched. Looked up from germline, CDR1 is SNHLY and CDR2 is FYNNEI. The CDR3 sequence is CASRVETSGKDTQYF. The CDR3, as DNA: TGTGCCAGCAGAGTGGAGACTAGCGGGAAGGATACGCAGTATTTT.

Ten or more counts support this clonotype. The V call is TRBV29-1, the J call TRBJ1-1, with D perhaps matching TRBD1 (6 bases). The CDR3 consists of 14 residues. V dropped 2 bases and J dropped 4 bases, with 14 bases sitting between them. Germline-derived CDR1 and CDR2 are SQVTM and ANQGSEA. This chain's CDR3 is CSVEFVTGSTEAFF. The CDR3 nucleotides read TGCAGCGTTGAATTCGTGACAGGTTCCACTGAAGCTTTCTTT. The entire variable domain, with the rest obtained from reference TRBV29-1 and TRBJ1-1, is as follows: SAVISQKPSRDICQRGTSLTIQCQVDSQVTMMFWYRQQPGQSLTLIATANQGSEATYESGFVIDKFPISRPNLTFSTLTVSNMSPEDSSIYLCSVEFVTGSTEAFFGQGTRLTVV.

V and J are TRBV7-9 and TRBJ2-1; either TRBD1 or TRBD2 may fit D (6 bases each). Trimming left V 5 bases short and J 9 bases short, with 8 bases between. Germline assignment: CDR1 SEHNR and CDR2 FQNEAQ (reference sequence). The CDR3 has 11 amino acids. DNA of the CDR3: TGTGCCAGCAGCAAGGGGGGTGAGCAGTTCTTC. Its translation: CASSKGGEQFF.

This clonotype was seen at least ten times. The chain has TRBV3-2 and TRBJ2-3; whether TRBD1, the table's D call, matches the DNA was not checked. TRBV3-2 corresponds to a pseudogene. This CDR3 contains 16 residues. CDR3 coding DNA: TGTGCCAGCGTGTATATAAACAGGCGAAACACAGATACGCAGTATTTT. Translation gives CASVYINRRNTDTQYF.

The rearrangement joins TRBV20-1 to TRBJ1-1, with 7 bases lining up with TRBD1. CDR1 and CDR2 (germline): DFQATT, SNEGSKA (reference sequence). The J segment lost 0 bases and the V segment lost 6 bases, leaving 7 bases of the junction unmatched. This CDR3 has 14 amino acids. CDR3: CSADPGQLNTEAFF. DNA for the CDR3: TGCAGTGCAGATCCGGGACAGTTGAACACTGAAGCTTTCTTT.

Ten or more counts support this clonotype. The rearrangement uses TRBV7-2 and TRBJ2-7; D uncertain. From germline, CDR1 is SGHTA and CDR2 FQGNSA. Trimming took off 5 bases at V and 4 bases at J, with 18 bases between the two ends. This CDR3 has 15 amino acids. CDR3 DNA: TGTGCCAGCAGCACCAAAATGGGATATATATACGAGCAGTACTTC. Translation: CASSTKMGYIYEQYF.

The sample holds many counts of this clonotype. The chain recombines TRBV7-9 with TRBJ1-6; 8 bases align to TRBD1. The CDR3 loop spans 15 amino acids. V gave up 2 bases and J gave up 11 bases; unmatched junction bases: 8. Germline CDR1 SEHNR, CDR2 FQNEAQ (reference sequence). The chain's CDR3 is CASSLTGGSSPPLHF. The CDR3 coding sequence is TGTGCCAGCAGCTTAACAGGGGGAAGCAGCCCACCCCTCCACTTT.

The sample holds a few counts of this clonotype. The V and J genes are TRBV7-8 and TRBJ2-5, with D perhaps matching TRBD1 or TRBD2 (6 bases each). This CDR3 has 16 residues. CDR1 and CDR2 from the germline V gene are SGHVS and FQNEAQ. Trimming removed 5 bases from V and 0 bases from J, with 16 bases in between. The CDR3 sequence: CASSLSGGPNQETQYF. DNA of the CDR3: TGTGCCAGCAGCCTCTCCGGGGGCCCCAACCAAGAGACCCAGTACTTC.

This clonotype was observed many times. The chain employs TRBV11-2 and TRBJ2-1; 10 bases are shared with TRBD2. Germline V gene sequence: CDR1 SGHAT, CDR2 FQNNGV. This CDR3 comprises 17 residues. J gave up 4 bases and V 4 bases, and 10 bases lay outside the gene matches. Here the CDR3 DNA reads TGTGCCAGCAGCTCCCGGGCGCTAGCGGGAGCTTACAATGAGCAGTTCTTC. The encoded protein is CASSSRALAGAYNEQFF.

This clonotype was counted only a few times. The V call is TRBV7-8, the J call TRBJ2-3, with 9 bases that match TRBD2. The CDR3 is made up of 15 amino acids. Trimming removed 2 bases from V and 6 bases from J; junction bases left unmatched: 6. Germline V lookup: CDR1 SGHVS, CDR2 FQNEAQ. This CDR3 is CASSLRLAGVDTQYF. In DNA form, the CDR3 reads TGTGCCAGCAGCTTACGGTTAGCGGGAGTGGATACGCAGTATTTT.

The chain couples TRBV11-2 to TRBJ2-5; no reliable D call. V was clipped by 2 bases and J by 4 bases, with 14 bases between them. The CDR3 is 15 residues long. CDR1 is SGHAT and CDR2 is FQNNGV in the germline V gene. CDR3 region: CASSLYTAWTETQYF. For the CDR3, the DNA is TGTGCCAGCAGCTTATATACAGCCTGGACAGAGACCCAGTACTTC.